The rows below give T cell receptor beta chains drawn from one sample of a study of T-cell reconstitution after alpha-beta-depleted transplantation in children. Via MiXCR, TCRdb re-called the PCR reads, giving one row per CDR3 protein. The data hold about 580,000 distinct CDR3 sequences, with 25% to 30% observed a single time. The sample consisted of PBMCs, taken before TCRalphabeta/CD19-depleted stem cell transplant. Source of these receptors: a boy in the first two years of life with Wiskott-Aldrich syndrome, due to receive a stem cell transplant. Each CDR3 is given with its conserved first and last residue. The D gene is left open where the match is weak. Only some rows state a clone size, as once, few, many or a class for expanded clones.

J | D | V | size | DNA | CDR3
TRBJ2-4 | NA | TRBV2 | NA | TGTGCCAGCAGTGAAGAGTCGGGGAATCCCGCCAAAAACATTCAGTACTTC | CASSEESGNPAKNIQYF
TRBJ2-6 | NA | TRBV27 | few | TGTGCCAGCAGACAAGACTTTGGGAGCTCTGGGGCCAACGTCCTGACTTTC | CASRQDFGSSGANVLTF
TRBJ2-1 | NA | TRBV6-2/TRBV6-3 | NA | TGTGCCAGCAGCTCCCGATGGGCGGGACAGAAACTCTACAATGAGCAGTTCTTC | CASSSRWAGQKLYNEQFF
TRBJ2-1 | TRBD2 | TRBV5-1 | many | TGTGCCAGCAGTCCTAGCGGGAGAGGCTACAATGAGCAGTTCTTC | CASSPSGRGYNEQFF
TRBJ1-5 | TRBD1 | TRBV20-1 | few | TGCAGTGCTAGGGACAGGGCCATTCAGCCCCAGCATTTT | CSARDRAIQPQHF
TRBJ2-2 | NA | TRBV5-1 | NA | TGCGCCAGCAGCGCGACTGACACCGGGGAGCTGTTTTTT | CASSATDTGELFF
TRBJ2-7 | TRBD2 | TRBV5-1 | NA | TGCGCCAGCAGCTTGGTTTTGCGGGAGGGAAAAGTCGAGCAGTACTTC | CASSLVLREGKVEQYF
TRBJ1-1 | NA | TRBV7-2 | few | TGTGCCAGCAGCTTAGTTTGGACGGGACCTAGGAAAGCTTTCTTT | CASSLVWTGPRKAFF
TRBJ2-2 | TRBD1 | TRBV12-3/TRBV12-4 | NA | TGTGCCAGCAGCCAATTAGGGGGCCCAGGGGCCGGGGAGCTGTTTTTT | CASSQLGGPGAGELFF
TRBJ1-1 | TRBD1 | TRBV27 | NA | TGTGCCAGCAGTCTCCGACAGGGGGGTGGCATGAACACTGAAGCTTTCTTT | CASSLRQGGGMNTEAFF
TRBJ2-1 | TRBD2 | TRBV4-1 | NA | TGCGCCAGCAGCCTAGGATTGGGCGGGAGTTTACATGAGCAGTTCTTC | CASSLGLGGSLHEQFF
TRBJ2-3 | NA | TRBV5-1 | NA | TGCGCCAGTTACAAGGGCGATACGCAGTATTTT | CASYKGDTQYF
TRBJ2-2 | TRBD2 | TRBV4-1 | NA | TGCGCCAGCAGCCTACACTCACTGACTAGCGCGAACACCGGGGAGCTGTTTTTT | CASSLHSLTSANTGELFF
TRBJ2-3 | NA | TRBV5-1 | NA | TGCGCCAGCAGCTTATCCGGGCATGAGGGAGATACGCAGTATTTT | CASSLSGHEGDTQYF
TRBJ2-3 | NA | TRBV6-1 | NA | TGTGCCAGCTCCCGATACAGGGACTGGGCAGATACGCAGTATTTT | CASSRYRDWADTQYF
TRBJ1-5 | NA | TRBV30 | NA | TGTGCCTGGAACAGGCGTCAAGATCAGCCCCAGCATTTT | CAWNRRQDQPQHF